This entry describes one T cell receptor (beta chain). This sample stems from a study of blood T cell repertoires in COVID-19. Produced via immunoSEQ multiplex PCR; TCRdb's table is partial and in-frame only. The sample contains over 120,000 clones, about 80% of which appear only once. Sequenced input: peripheral blood. The sequence was collected from a woman at least 80 years old with acute or convalescent COVID-19.

The CDR3 protein is CASSQVYSGRQYF. The CDR3 region has the DNA TGCGCCAGCAGCCAGGTTTACTCCGGGAGGCAGTATTTT. The chain joins TRBV4-1 to TRBJ2-3, with a possible D match to TRBD2 (6 bases). This CDR3 spans 13 amino acids. The germline V and J ends were trimmed by 3 bases and 11 bases, with 15 bases remaining between them. From germline, CDR1 is MGHRA and CDR2 YSYEKL.